A selection of T cell receptor beta chains follows, all from one sample in a study of shared clonotypes between healthy human individuals. Libraries were prepared by immunoSEQ multiplex PCR; TCRdb keeps only in-frame clonotypes and omits some of them. This table holds around 2.5 million clones, over 85% found once. The specimen sequenced was naive CD4+ T cells from PBMCs. Every receptor here comes from a young man in good health. Some clones in this sample may be carry-over from other donors' samples. The CDR3 runs from the conserved cysteine through the conserved F or W. Each record gives: clone size, J gene, D gene, V gene, CDR3 DNA, CDR3 protein. A D gene is named only where the DNA matches it firmly. Only part of the rows carry a size: once, few, many, or a class if the clone is expanded.

size: -
J: TRBJ2-1
D: -
V: TRBV5-1
DNA: TGCGCCAGCAGCTTGCAAGGGGGGGAGAATGAGCAGTTCTTC
CDR3: CASSLQGGENEQFF

size: -
J: TRBJ2-3
D: TRBD2
V: TRBV15
DNA: TGTGCCACCAGCAAGGGACTAGCGGGACTTTACACAGATACGCAGTATTTT
CDR3: CATSKGLAGLYTDTQYF

size: -
J: TRBJ1-2
D: -
V: TRBV6-5
DNA: TGTGCCAGCAGGCGGGACATGGCTAACTATGGCTACACCTTC
CDR3: CASRRDMANYGYTF

size: -
J: TRBJ2-5
D: TRBD2
V: TRBV5-1
DNA: TGCGCCAGCAAAATCACAGCGGGAGGTGGTGAAACCCAGTACTTC
CDR3: CASKITAGGGETQYF

size: -
J: TRBJ1-2
D: -
V: TRBV18
DNA: TGTGCCAGCTCACCAGAGACGAACAGGGCAGATGGCTACACCTTC
CDR3: CASSPETNRADGYTF

size: -
J: TRBJ2-3
D: -
V: TRBV4-2
DNA: TGTGCCAGCAGCCAAGAACGGGTCACAGATACGCAGTATTTT
CDR3: CASSQERVTDTQYF

size: -
J: TRBJ1-3
D: -
V: TRBV7-2
DNA: TGTGCCAGCAGCCGCGAGAGACAGCCTGGAAACACCATATATTTT
CDR3: CASSRERQPGNTIYF

size: -
J: TRBJ2-1
D: TRBD2
V: TRBV11-2
DNA: TGTGCCAGCAGCTTAGATCAGCTAGCGGGACTATATCCTTCCTACAATGAGCAGTTCTTC
CDR3: CASSLDQLAGLYPSYNEQFF

size: -
J: TRBJ1-2
D: -
V: TRBV9
DNA: TGTGCCAGCAGCGTAGAGTATTCGGGGGGCAGGACCTTC
CDR3: CASSVEYSGGRTF

size: -
J: TRBJ2-3
D: TRBD2
V: TRBV14
DNA: TGTGCCATCCCTCTAGCGGGTCTCGAGGATACGCAGTATTTT
CDR3: CAIPLAGLEDTQYF

size: -
J: TRBJ2-5
D: -
V: TRBV7-2
DNA: TGTGCCAGCAGCTTAGGTCACCAGGCGGAGACCCAGTACTTC
CDR3: CASSLGHQAETQYF

size: -
J: TRBJ2-1
D: -
V: TRBV9
DNA: TGTGCCAGCAGCGTAGTTCTGGGGAATGAGCAGTTCTTC
CDR3: CASSVVLGNEQFF

size: -
J: TRBJ1-3
D: TRBD1
V: TRBV10-2
DNA: TGCGCCAGCAGTACGGGACAGATAAACACCATATATTTT
CDR3: CASSTGQINTIYF

size: once
J: TRBJ2-2
D: -
V: TRBV13
DNA: TGTGCCAGCAGCCGGTCATTTCGTGAGAACACCGGGGAGCTGTTTTTT
CDR3: CASSRSFRENTGELFF

size: -
J: TRBJ2-7
D: TRBD1
V: TRBV7-3
DNA: TGTGCCAGCAGCCCCACAGGGGGCGCCGGCCACGAGCAGTACTTC
CDR3: CASSPTGGAGHEQYF

size: -
J: TRBJ2-2
D: -
V: TRBV5-1
DNA: TGCGCCAGCGCAGGGACGAACACCGGGGAGCTGTTTTTT
CDR3: CASAGTNTGELFF

size: -
J: TRBJ2-7
D: TRBD2
V: TRBV27
DNA: TGTGCCAGCAGTTTAACCCCGACTAGCGGCTCCTACGAGCAGTACTTC
CDR3: CASSLTPTSGSYEQYF

size: -
J: TRBJ1-2
D: -
V: TRBV19
DNA: TGTGCCAGTAGTATAGGGGGGCTCAACTATGGCTACACCTTC
CDR3: CASSIGGLNYGYTF

size: -
J: TRBJ2-7
D: TRBD2
V: TRBV28
DNA: TGTGCCAGCAGCCCGGGACTACGGACCCCCTACGAGCAGTACTTC
CDR3: CASSPGLRTPYEQYF

size: -
J: TRBJ2-1
D: -
V: TRBV5-1
DNA: TGCGCCAGCAGACCCGGACAGTTGAATGAGCAGTTCTTC
CDR3: CASRPGQLNEQFF

size: -
J: TRBJ2-2
D: -
V: TRBV6-5
DNA: TGTGCCAGCAGTTACAGACAGGATAACGGGGAGCTGTTTTTT
CDR3: CASSYRQDNGELFF

size: -
J: TRBJ2-3
D: TRBD1
V: TRBV28
DNA: TGTGCCAGCACCCCTCAGGTCAGGGGGCACGATACGCAGTATTTT
CDR3: CASTPQVRGHDTQYF

size: once
J: TRBJ1-1
D: -
V: TRBV5-1
DNA: TGCGCCAGCAGCCCCTCGGGGGGACGGAGCATGAACACTGAAGCTTTCTTT
CDR3: CASSPSGGRSMNTEAFF

size: -
J: TRBJ2-1
D: TRBD2
V: TRBV10-3
DNA: TGTGCCATCAGTCGACTAGCGGGAGGGGGGAATGAGCAGTTCTTC
CDR3: CAISRLAGGGNEQFF

size: -
J: TRBJ1-1
D: TRBD1
V: TRBV5-1
DNA: TGCGCCAGCAGCAACGGACAGGGGATGAACACTGAAGCTTTCTTT
CDR3: CASSNGQGMNTEAFF

size: -
J: TRBJ2-1
D: TRBD2
V: TRBV4-3
DNA: TGCGCCAGCAGCCAAGAGGCTAGCGGGACCTACAATGAGCAGTTCTTC
CDR3: CASSQEASGTYNEQFF

size: -
J: TRBJ1-1
D: -
V: TRBV6-5
DNA: TGTGCCAGCAGTAGAGGACGTTTCGCGGACACTGAAGCTTTCTTT
CDR3: CASSRGRFADTEAFF